Shown below are 27 T cell receptor beta chains from a single sample sequenced in a study of T cell responses to AZD1222 COVID-19 vaccine. The assay was immunoSEQ multiplex PCR, and TCRdb's table has in-frame clones only and misses some. The table includes fewer than 120,000 clones, roughly four fifths detected once. The sample was peripheral blood, taken on day 0 of AZD1222 vaccination. The receptors here all came from an adult in good health.

The chain has TRBV28 and TRBJ1-6; 10 positions agree with TRBD1. The germline gives CDR1 MDHEN, CDR2 SYDVKM. CDR3 size: 14 residues. The trim removed 6 bases at V and 7 bases at J, leaving 3 bases unmatched. This chain's CDR3 is CASRGTGANSPLHF. The CDR3 region has the DNA TGTGCCAGCAGAGGGACAGGGGCGAATTCACCCCTCCACTTT.

The chain couples TRBV28 to TRBJ1-1; D is uncertain. The V gene lost 6 bases and the J gene lost 0 bases, with 8 bases spanning the gap. The CDR3 runs 13 residues. CDR1 and CDR2 (germline): MDHEN, SYDVKM. The CDR3 DNA sequence: TGTGCCAGCAGGCAACAAGTGAACACTGAAGCTTTCTTT. Its protein is CASRQQVNTEAFF.

The V gene is TRBV2, the J gene TRBJ1-1; 10 bases are shared with TRBD1. The J segment lost 4 bases and the V segment lost 3 bases, leaving 5 bases of the junction unmatched. Germline V gives CDR1 SNHLY, CDR2 FYNNEI. This CDR3 region has 15 residues. The CDR3 is CASSEIGTGATEAFF. The CDR3 DNA is TGTGCCAGCAGTGAGATAGGGACAGGGGCCACTGAAGCTTTCTTT.

V is TRBV7-2 and J is TRBJ2-4; no firm D call. CDR1 and CDR2 (germline): SGHTA, FQGNSA. V dropped 1 base and J dropped 3 bases, with 1 base sitting between them. The CDR3 length is 12 residues. CDR3 in amino acids: CASSLGKNIQYF. The CDR3, as DNA: TGTGCCAGCAGCTTAGGCAAAAACATTCAGTACTTC.

This rearrangement joins TRBV19 to TRBJ2-5, with D possibly TRBD1 on 6 matching bases. The CDR3 runs to 14 residues. Germline V gene sequence: CDR1 LNHDA, CDR2 SQIVND (reference sequence). V lost 4 bases and J 2 bases, leaving 11 bases between the germline ends. The chain's CDR3 is CASSKWTAQETQYF. In DNA, the CDR3 is TGTGCCAGTAGTAAATGGACAGCACAAGAGACCCAGTACTTC. The variable domain in full, with the rest retrieved from reference TRBV19 and TRBJ2-5, is DGGITQSPKYLFRKEGQNVTLSCEQNLNHDAMYWYRQDPGQGLRLIYYSQIVNDFQKGDIAEGYSVSREKKESFPLTVTSAQKNPTAFYLCASSKWTAQETQYFGPGTRLLVL.

This clone has more than one count but fewer than ten. J is TRBJ2-5 and V is TRBV27; 7 bases agree with TRBD1. V lost 5 bases to trimming and J lost 4 bases; unmatched junction nucleotides: 10. In germline, CDR1 is MNHEY, CDR2 SMNVEV (reference sequence). This CDR3 is 15 amino acids long. The CDR3 DNA sequence: TGTGCCAGCAGTCCCCAGTTGGACAGGAGAGAGACCCAGTACTTC. Residues: CASSPQLDRRETQYF.

With respect to this clone: The junction departs from the called germline gene at one end, perhaps through a read error. The chain is built from TRBV6-4 and TRBJ1-2; D unresolved. The CDR3 consists of 14 residues. From germline, CDR1 is MRHNA and CDR2 SNTAGT. CDR3 nucleotide sequence: TGTGCCAGCAGGATCCCGACCCCTACCTATCGCTACACCTTC. It yields the protein CASRIPTPTYRYTF.

This clone was recorded once. The gene calls are TRBV12-5 and TRBJ2-2, with unresolved D. Trimming removed 1 base at V and 6 bases at J, with 6 bases between. The CDR3 runs 13 residues. Germline CDR1 is LGHNT and CDR2 is FRNRAP. The CDR3 region has the DNA TGTGCTAGTGGTTTGGGGATTTCCGGGGAGCTGTTTTTT. Protein sequence: CASGLGISGELFF. Variable domain in full (rest from reference TRBV12-5 and TRBJ2-2): DARVTQTPRHKVTEMGQEVTMRCQPILGHNTVFWYRQTMMQGLELLAYFRNRAPLDDSGMPKDRFSAEMPDATLATLKIQPSEPRDSAVYFCASGLGISGELFFGEGSRLTVL.

V is TRBV2 and J is TRBJ2-7; 14 positions agree with TRBD2. The V and J ends lost 6 bases and 3 bases, in that order; junction bases with no gene match: 1. CDR3 length: 14 amino acids. From germline, CDR1 is SNHLY and CDR2 FYNNEI. Here the CDR3 reads CASRGLAGDYEQYF. CDR3 bases: TGTGCCAGCAGGGGACTAGCGGGAGACTACGAGCAGTACTTC.

The genes are TRBV19 and TRBJ1-1; D unclear. V lost 6 bases and J 5 bases, leaving 19 bases between the germline ends. Germline V CDR1 and CDR2: LNHDA, SQIVND (reference sequence). This CDR3 contains 15 residues. The CDR3 loop reads CASSPKGRIGTEAFF. The CDR3, as DNA: TGTGCCAGTAGCCCTAAAGGGCGAATCGGGACTGAAGCTTTCTTT.

CDR3 nucleotides: TGTGCCAGCAGCTTAGGGGGAGATCAGCCCCAGCATTTT. Residues: CASSLGGDQPQHF. The chain couples TRBV11-2 to TRBJ1-5, with D unclear. Germline V gene lookup returns CDR1 SGHAT and CDR2 FQNNGV. V lost 1 base and J lost 5, with 6 bases in between. This CDR3 comprises 13 residues.

This chain connects TRBV4-3 to TRBJ1-3; D is uncertain. Germline assignment: CDR1 LGHNA and CDR2 YSLEER. The CDR3 has 16 residues. Trimming removed 0 bases at V and 7 bases at J, with 16 bases between. The CDR3 bases are TGCGCCAGCAGCCAAGATCGCGGACGCCCTATCAACACCATATATTTT. This encodes CASSQDRGRPINTIYF.

V usage is TRBV30 and J usage is TRBJ2-7; no firm D call. Trimming shortened V by 3 bases and J by 6 bases, and 12 bases separated the two germline ends. This CDR3 spans 12 amino acids. The V gene's germline CDR1 is GTSNPN and CDR2 SVGIG (reference sequence). CDR3 loop: CAWRAPPREQYF. The CDR3, as DNA: TGTGCCTGGAGGGCACCCCCGCGCGAGCAGTACTTC.

This clone was picked up a small number of times. This CDR3 is CASSLKSGGASPHGYTF. The CDR3 DNA sequence: TGTGCCAGCAGTTTAAAATCCGGGGGGGCGAGTCCACATGGCTACACCTTC. The V gene is TRBV27, the J gene TRBJ1-2, with D possibly being TRBD1 (6 bases). This CDR3 has 17 residues. V shed 2 bases and J shed 6 bases, with 22 bases lying between them. CDR1 MNHEY and CDR2 SMNVEV come from the germline V gene (reference sequence).

The genes are TRBV6-5 and TRBJ2-1; D gene uncertain. The V and J ends lost 6 bases and 10 bases respectively, with 16 bases between them. CDR3 length: 13 amino acids. The germline V gene encodes CDR1 MNHEY and CDR2 SVGAGI. The CDR3 bases are TGTGCCAGCAGCCTCCTACGTTTCACCGAGCAGTTCTTC. This translates into CASSLLRFTEQFF.

The chain combines TRBV7-3 with TRBJ2-2, with TRBD2 matching over 7 bases. The CDR3 extends over 18 amino acids. J lost 2 bases, V lost 2 bases, and 11 bases had no gene match. Germline CDR1 is SGHTA and CDR2 is FQGTGA. The CDR3 loop reads CASSLYPGRDDNTGELFF. In nucleotides, the CDR3 is TGTGCCAGCAGCTTATATCCGGGGAGGGATGATAACACCGGGGAGCTGTTTTTT.

The genes are TRBV4-3 and TRBJ1-2; D remains unclear. From germline, CDR1 is LGHNA and CDR2 YSLEER. The V and J ends lost 0 bases and 2 bases respectively, with 22 bases between them. The CDR3 extends over 19 amino acids. The CDR3 loop is CASSQEPEGRGGRNYGYTF. The CDR3 region has the DNA TGCGCCAGCAGCCAAGAACCCGAGGGTAGAGGCGGCCGGAACTATGGCTACACCTTC.

The chain carries TRBV18 and TRBJ2-3; D is perhaps TRBD1 or TRBD2 (5 bases each). V gave up 4 bases and J gave up 4 bases, with 9 bases separating them. CDR3 length equals 13 residues. CDR1 is KGHSH and CDR2 is LQKENI in the germline V gene. CDR3 nucleotide sequence: TGTGCCAGCTCACGGGGACCTCCAGATACGCAGTATTTT. Its protein is CASSRGPPDTQYF.

The chain joins TRBV3-1 (or the pseudogene TRBV3-2) to TRBJ2-3; D gene uncertain. From germline, CDR1 is LGHDT and CDR2 YNNKEL (reference sequence). Trimming pared 0 bases from V and 7 bases from J, leaving 5 bases between. This CDR3 has 12 residues. The CDR3 DNA reads TGTGCCAGCAGCCAAGACTCCTATACGCAGTATTTT. Protein sequence: CASSQDSYTQYF.

The chain is built from TRBV27 and TRBJ1-3; D remains ambiguous. V shed 5 bases and J shed 0 bases, with 8 bases lying between them. Germline V gene sequence: CDR1 MNHEY, CDR2 SMNVEV (reference sequence). There are 14 residues in the CDR3. CDR3 amino acids: CASSRAYSGNTIYF. CDR3 DNA: TGTGCCAGCAGTCGGGCCTACTCTGGAAACACCATATATTTT.

CDR3 amino acids: CASSQRERGGRQETQYF. The CDR3 DNA follows: TGTGCCAGCAGCCAAAGGGAGCGGGGGGGCCGGCAAGAGACCCAGTACTTC. This sequence joins TRBV11-2 and TRBJ2-5; 10 nucleotides line up with TRBD2. V trimming: 5 bases; J trimming: 2 bases; junction bases outside the gene matches: 11. Germline CDR1 is SGHAT and CDR2 is FQNNGV. The CDR3 has 17 amino acids.

To note about this clone: Other nucleotide sequences in the sample specify the same CDR3. This chain uses TRBV27 with TRBJ1-4; 7 positions agree with TRBD1. V trimming: 6 bases; J trimming: 8 bases; junction bases outside the gene matches: 6. The CDR3 is 13 amino acids. Germline CDR1 MNHEY, CDR2 SMNVEV (reference sequence). CDR3 coding DNA: TGTGCCAGCAGCCCCAACAGGGGAGAAAAACTGTTTTTT. This gives the protein CASSPNRGEKLFF.

This sequence joins TRBV6-2 or TRBV6-3 and TRBJ2-7; D is possibly TRBD1 (6 bases). CDR1 and CDR2 from the germline V gene are MNHEY and SVGEGT. There are 14 residues in the CDR3. The V end lost 2 bases, the J end lost 2 bases, and 10 bases lay between the germline ends. CDR3: CASSYMDRTYEQYF. In nucleotides, the CDR3 is TGTGCCAGCAGTTACATGGACAGAACCTACGAGCAGTACTTC.

In regard to this clone: At the DNA level, this CDR3 is encoded by other sequences in the same sample as well. The chain is built from TRBV6-5 and TRBJ1-1; D uncertain. The length of the CDR3 is 14 residues. Germline loops: CDR1 MNHEY, CDR2 SVGAGI. V lost 8 bases to trimming and J lost 1 base, with 14 bases between them. The CDR3 reads CASSSRGANTEAFF. Here the CDR3 DNA reads TGTGCCAGCTCTTCCCGAGGCGCGAACACTGAAGCTTTCTTT.

This chain joins TRBV7-8 and TRBJ1-1; 7 positions match TRBD1. The CDR3 length is 14 residues. V gave up 5 bases and J gave up 0 bases; unmatched junction bases: 3. The germline CDR1 and CDR2 sequences are SGHVS and FQNEAQ. In nucleotides, the CDR3 is TGTGCCAGCAGCCCCAGGGGGGTGAACACTGAAGCTTTCTTT. Translating gives CASSPRGVNTEAFF.

This rearrangement joins TRBV19 to TRBJ1-4; D is perhaps TRBD1 (6 bases). The CDR3 has 14 residues. CDR1 is LNHDA and CDR2 is SQIVND in the germline V gene (reference sequence). V dropped 4 bases and J dropped 5 bases, with 11 bases sitting between them. CDR3 loop: CASSTQGLNEKLFF. The CDR3 DNA follows: TGTGCCAGTAGTACACAGGGATTGAATGAAAAACTGTTTTTT.

This chain joins TRBV7-2 and TRBJ2-7; TRBD2 might be the D (5 bases). Trimming removed 5 bases from V and 0 bases from J, with 14 bases in between. Germline V CDR1 and CDR2: SGHTA, FQGNSA. CDR3 size: 15 residues. The CDR3 loop is CASSPSGIGSYEQYF. The DNA for the CDR3 is TGTGCCAGCAGCCCGTCCGGGATTGGCTCCTACGAGCAGTACTTC.